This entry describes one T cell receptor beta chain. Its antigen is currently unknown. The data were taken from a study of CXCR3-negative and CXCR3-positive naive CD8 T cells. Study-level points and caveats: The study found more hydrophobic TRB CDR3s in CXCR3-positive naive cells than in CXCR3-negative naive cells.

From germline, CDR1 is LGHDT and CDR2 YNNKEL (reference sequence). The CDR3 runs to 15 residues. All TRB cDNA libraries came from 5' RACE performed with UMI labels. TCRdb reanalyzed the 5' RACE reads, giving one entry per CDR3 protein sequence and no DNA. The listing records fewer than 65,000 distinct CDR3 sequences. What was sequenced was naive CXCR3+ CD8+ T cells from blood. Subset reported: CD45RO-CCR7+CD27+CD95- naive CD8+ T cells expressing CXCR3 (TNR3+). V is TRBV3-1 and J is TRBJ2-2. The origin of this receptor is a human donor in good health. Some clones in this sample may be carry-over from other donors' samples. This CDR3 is CASSQAGDNTGELFF.